This TCR beta chain was profiled in a study of T cell repertoires in ileal Crohn's disease. Libraries were prepared by immunoSEQ multiplex PCR; TCRdb keeps only in-frame clonotypes and omits some of them. The sample lists about 11,000 clones, 55% to 80% occurring once. Germline V gene data show CDR1 as SNHLY and CDR2 as FYNNEI. The V gene end was trimmed by 5 bases and the J gene end by 2 bases; junction bases not matched to a gene: 5. This CDR3 contains 14 residues. Time point in this sample: neoterminal ileum biopsy at postoperative endoscopy, about 6 months after surgery. Comment on this clone: Additional DNA sequences in this sample encode the identical CDR3.

V gene TRBV2 combines with J gene TRBJ2-7; 8 bases map to TRBD1. The sample was ileal tissue. This sequence originates from an adult with Crohn's disease. DNA for the CDR3: TGTGCCAGCAGTAAACAGGGGGGCCCCTACGAGCAGTACTTC. The encoded protein is CASSKQGGPYEQYF. Full variable domain (outside the CDR3, taken from reference TRBV2 and TRBJ2-7): EPEVTQTPSHQVTQMGQEVILRCVPISNHLYFYWYRQILGQKVEFLVSFYNNEISEKSEIFDDQFSVERPDGSNFTLKIRSTKLEDSAMYFCASSKQGGPYEQYFGPGTRLTVT.